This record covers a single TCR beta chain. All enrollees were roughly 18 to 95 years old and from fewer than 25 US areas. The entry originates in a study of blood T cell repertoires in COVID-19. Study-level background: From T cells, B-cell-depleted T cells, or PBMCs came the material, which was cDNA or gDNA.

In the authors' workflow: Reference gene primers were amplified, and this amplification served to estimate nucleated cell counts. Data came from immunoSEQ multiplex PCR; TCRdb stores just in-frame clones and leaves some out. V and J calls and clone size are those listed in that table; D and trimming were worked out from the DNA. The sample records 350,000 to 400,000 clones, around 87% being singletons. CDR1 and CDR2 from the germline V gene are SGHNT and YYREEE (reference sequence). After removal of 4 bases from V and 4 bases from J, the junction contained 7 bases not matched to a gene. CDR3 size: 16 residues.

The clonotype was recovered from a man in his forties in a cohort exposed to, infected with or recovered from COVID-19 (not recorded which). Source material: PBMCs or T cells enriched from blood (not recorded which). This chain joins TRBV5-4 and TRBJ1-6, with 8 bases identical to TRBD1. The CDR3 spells CASSRKNRGYNSPLHF. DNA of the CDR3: TGTGCCAGCAGCAGGAAAAACAGGGGGTATAATTCACCCCTCCACTTT.